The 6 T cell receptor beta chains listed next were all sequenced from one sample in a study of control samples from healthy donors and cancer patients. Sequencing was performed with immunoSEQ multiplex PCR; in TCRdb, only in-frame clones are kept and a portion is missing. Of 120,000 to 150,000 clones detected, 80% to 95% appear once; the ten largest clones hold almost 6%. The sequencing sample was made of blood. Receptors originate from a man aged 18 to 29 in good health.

The chain's CDR3 is CATSRGHDTGELFF. As DNA, the CDR3 is TGTGCCACCAGCAGGGGACATGACACCGGGGAGCTGTTTTTT. The chain combines TRBV15 with TRBJ2-2; maybe TRBD1 (6 bases). V gave up 3 bases and J gave up 3 bases, with 8 bases separating them. From germline, CDR1 is LNHNV and CDR2 YYDKDF (reference sequence). The CDR3 consists of 14 residues.

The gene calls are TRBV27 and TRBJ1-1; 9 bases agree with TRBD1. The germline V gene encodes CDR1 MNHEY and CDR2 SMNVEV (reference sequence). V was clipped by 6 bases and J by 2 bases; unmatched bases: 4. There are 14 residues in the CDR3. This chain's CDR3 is CASRTGGPNTEAFF. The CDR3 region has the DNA TGTGCCAGCAGGACAGGGGGGCCCAACACTGAAGCTTTCTTT.

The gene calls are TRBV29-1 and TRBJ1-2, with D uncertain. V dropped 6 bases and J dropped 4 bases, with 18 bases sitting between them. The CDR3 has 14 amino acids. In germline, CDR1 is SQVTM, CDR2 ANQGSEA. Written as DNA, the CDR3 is TGCAGCGTAGAGGGATTGTTAATGGGCTATGGCTACACCTTC. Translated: CSVEGLLMGYGYTF.

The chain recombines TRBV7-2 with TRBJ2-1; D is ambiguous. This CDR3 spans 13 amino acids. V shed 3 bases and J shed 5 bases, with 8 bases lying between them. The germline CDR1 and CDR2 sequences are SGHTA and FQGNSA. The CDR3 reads CASSLAVHNEQFF. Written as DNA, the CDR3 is TGTGCCAGCAGCTTGGCAGTCCACAATGAGCAGTTCTTC.

CDR3 sequence: CAWSVPRVLSYNSPLHF. DNA of the CDR3: TGTGCCTGGAGTGTACCAAGGGTACTCTCCTATAATTCACCCCTCCACTTT. The genes are TRBV30 and TRBJ1-6; D is ambiguous. This CDR3 spans 17 amino acids. Germline-derived CDR1 and CDR2 are GTSNPN and SVGIG (reference sequence). Trimming shortened V by 0 bases and J by 0 bases, and 12 bases separated the two germline ends. Combining the CDR3 with reference TRBV30 and TRBJ1-6 gives the whole variable domain SQTIHQWPATLVQPVGSPLSLECTVEGTSNPNLYWYRQAAGRGLQLLFYSVGIGQISSEVPQNLSASRPQDRQFILSSKKLLLSDSGFYLCAWSVPRVLSYNSPLHFGNGTRLTVT.

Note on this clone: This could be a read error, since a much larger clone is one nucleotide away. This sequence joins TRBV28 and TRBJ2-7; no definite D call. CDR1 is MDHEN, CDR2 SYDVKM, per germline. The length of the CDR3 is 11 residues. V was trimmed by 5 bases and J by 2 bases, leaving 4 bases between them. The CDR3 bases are TGTGCCAGCAGTACCCCCTACGAGCAGTACTTC. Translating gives CASSTPYEQYF.